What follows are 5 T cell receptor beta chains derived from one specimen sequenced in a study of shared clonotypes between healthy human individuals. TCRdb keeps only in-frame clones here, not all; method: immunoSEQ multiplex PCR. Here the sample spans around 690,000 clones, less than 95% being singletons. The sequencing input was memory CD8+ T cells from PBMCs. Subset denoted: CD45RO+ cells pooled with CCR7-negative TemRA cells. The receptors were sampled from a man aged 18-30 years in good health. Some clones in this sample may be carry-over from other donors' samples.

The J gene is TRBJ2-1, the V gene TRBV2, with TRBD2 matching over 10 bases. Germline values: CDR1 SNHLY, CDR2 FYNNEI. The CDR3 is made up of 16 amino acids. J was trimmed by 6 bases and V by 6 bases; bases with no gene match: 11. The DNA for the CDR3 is TGTGCCAGCAGGGGCCTCGTGGGACTAGCGATCAATGAGCAGTTCTTC. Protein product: CASRGLVGLAINEQFF.

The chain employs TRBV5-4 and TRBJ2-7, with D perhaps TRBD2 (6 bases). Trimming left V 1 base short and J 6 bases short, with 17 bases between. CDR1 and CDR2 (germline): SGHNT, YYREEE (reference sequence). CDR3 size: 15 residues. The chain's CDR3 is CASSLHGSIVLEQYF. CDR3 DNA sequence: TGTGCCAGCAGCTTGCACGGGAGTATCGTGCTCGAGCAGTACTTC.

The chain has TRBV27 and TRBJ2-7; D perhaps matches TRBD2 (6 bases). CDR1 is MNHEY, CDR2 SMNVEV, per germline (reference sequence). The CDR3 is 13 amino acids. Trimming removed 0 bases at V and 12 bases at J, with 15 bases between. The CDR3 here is CASSLSSGNLGYF. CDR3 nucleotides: TGTGCCAGCAGTTTATCTAGCGGCAACCTGGGGTACTTC.

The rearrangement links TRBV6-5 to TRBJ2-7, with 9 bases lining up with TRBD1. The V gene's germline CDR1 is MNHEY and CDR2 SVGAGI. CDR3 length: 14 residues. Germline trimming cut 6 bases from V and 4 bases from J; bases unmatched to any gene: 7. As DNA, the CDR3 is TGTGCCAGCAGCCACAGGGGGCTCTTATACGAGCAGTACTTC. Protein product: CASSHRGLLYEQYF.

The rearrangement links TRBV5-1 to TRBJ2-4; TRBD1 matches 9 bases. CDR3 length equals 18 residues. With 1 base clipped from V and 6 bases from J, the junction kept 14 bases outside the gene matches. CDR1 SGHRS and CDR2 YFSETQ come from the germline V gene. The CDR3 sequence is CASSLPLLLGQGLNIQYF. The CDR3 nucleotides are TGCGCCAGCAGCTTGCCTCTATTATTGGGACAGGGTCTAAACATTCAGTACTTC.